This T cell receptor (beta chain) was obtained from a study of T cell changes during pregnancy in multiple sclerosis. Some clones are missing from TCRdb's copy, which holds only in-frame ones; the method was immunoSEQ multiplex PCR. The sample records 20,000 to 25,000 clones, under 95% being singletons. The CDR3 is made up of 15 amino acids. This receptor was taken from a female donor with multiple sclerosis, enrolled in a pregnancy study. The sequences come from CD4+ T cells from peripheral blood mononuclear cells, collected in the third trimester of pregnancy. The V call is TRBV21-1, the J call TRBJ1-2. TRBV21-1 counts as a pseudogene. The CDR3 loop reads CASSKVIGEDYGYTF. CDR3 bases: TGTGCCAGCAGCAAGGTCATCGGGGAGGACTATGGCTACACCTTC.